A selection of T cell receptor beta chains follows, all from one sample in a study of beta chain features in type 1 diabetes. Libraries were prepared by immunoSEQ multiplex PCR; TCRdb keeps only in-frame clonotypes and omits some of them. The sample carries roughly 730,000 clones, about an eighth recorded once. Sequencing was carried out using naive CD4+ T cells from blood. The receptors here all came from a man younger than 35 with type 1 diabetes. The CDR3 runs from the conserved cysteine through the conserved F or W. The order of the fields is CDR3 length, V gene, J gene, CDR3 protein.

15	TRBV7-3	TRBJ2-5	CASSLNSGLQETQYF
17	TRBV5-1	TRBJ1-2	CASSLRGGVRSDYGYTF
15	TRBV19	TRBJ2-2	CASTLLTPNTGELFF
16	TRBV7-3	TRBJ2-1	CASSSGTGVAYNEQFF
19	TRBV4-1	TRBJ2-3	CASSQDVTSGGPSTDTQYF
15	TRBV11-3	TRBJ2-5	CASSPGLGIQETQYF
15	TRBV30	TRBJ2-1	CAWSGSSGAHNEQFF
13	TRBV5-1	TRBJ2-5	CASGTGAAETQYF
15	TRBV29-1	TRBJ2-7	CSVPTSGGSNYEQYF
15	TRBV4-2	TRBJ1-1	CASSQDPGINTEAFF
11	TRBV2	TRBJ1-5	CASSDSAGQHF
13	TRBV2	TRBJ1-2	CASSEHSGYGYTF
16	TRBV27	TRBJ1-3	CASSPGTGATGNTIYF
13	TRBV18	TRBJ2-7	CASSPGQDYEQYF
15	TRBV28	TRBJ1-5	CASRTGQSSNQPQHF
13	TRBV30	TRBJ2-6	CACDNSGANVLTF
13	TRBV6-6	TRBJ1-3	CASSYTGASTIYF
16	TRBV27	TRBJ2-7	CASSLLAGRPDYEQYF
14	TRBV28	TRBJ2-7	CASANGQDAYEQYF
14	TRBV5-4	TRBJ1-1	CASSKTGEYTEAFF
12	TRBV7-9	TRBJ1-1	CASSRPEGKAFF